One sample yielded the 8 T cell receptor beta chains listed below, sequenced in a study of T cell responses to AZD1222 COVID-19 vaccine. Clones were sequenced by immunoSEQ multiplex PCR, and TCRdb holds only the in-frame ones, with some missing. Seen here are around 110,000 clones, over 75% observed once, and the top ten hold around 3.1%. The specimen comprised peripheral blood, sampled on day 0 of AZD1222 vaccination. The receptors shown here come from an adult in good health.

The gene calls are TRBV7-2 and TRBJ2-3, with D possibly called TRBD1 or TRBD2 (5 bases each). CDR1 SGHTA and CDR2 FQGNSA come from the germline V gene. V was clipped by 5 bases and J by 2 bases, with 11 bases between them. The CDR3 contains 14 residues. The DNA of the CDR3 is TGTGCCAGCAGCCAGGGACGGATCACAGATACGCAGTATTTT. Encoded protein: CASSQGRITDTQYF.

The CDR3 loop is CSVAHGGSTDTQYF. The CDR3 DNA sequence: TGCAGCGTTGCTCACGGGGGGAGCACAGATACGCAGTATTTT. The V call is TRBV29-1, the J call TRBJ2-3; 7 bases align to TRBD2. V trimming: 4 bases; J trimming: 0 bases; junction bases outside the gene matches: 4. Germline loops: CDR1 SQVTM, CDR2 ANQGSEA. The CDR3 has 14 amino acids.

The gene calls are TRBV24-1 and TRBJ2-3, with 10 nucleotides matching TRBD1. The germline CDR1 and CDR2 sequences are KGHDR and SFDVKD. The CDR3 runs 16 residues. The V segment lost 0 bases and the J segment 6 bases; nucleotides outside the gene matches: 5. CDR3 DNA: TGTGCCACCAGTGATTTGCCGGGACAGGGGTCGGATACGCAGTATTTT. Amino acids: CATSDLPGQGSDTQYF.

This clone was detected once. The chain has TRBV4-1 and TRBJ1-1, with 7 positions matching TRBD1. The CDR3 runs 17 residues. V was clipped by 6 bases and J by 4 bases; unmatched bases: 17. The germline V gene has CDR1 MGHRA and CDR2 YSYEKL. The CDR3, as DNA: TGCGCCAGCAGTCCAAGATCGGTTCAGGGGGGCAGCACTGAAGCTTTCTTT. Residues: CASSPRSVQGGSTEAFF.

The chain is built from TRBV7-2 and TRBJ2-5; D unclear. Trimming cost V 3 bases and J 4 bases, with 12 bases left between them. Germline CDR1 reads SGHTA; CDR2 reads FQGNSA. The CDR3 extends over 14 amino acids. CDR3: CASSFGPTTETQYF. In nucleotides, the CDR3 is TGTGCCAGCAGCTTCGGACCCACTACAGAGACCCAGTACTTC.

This clone was counted only a few times. This chain connects TRBV28 to TRBJ1-3; D is ambiguous. Germline values: CDR1 MDHEN, CDR2 SYDVKM. The length of the CDR3 is 12 residues. The ends were cut back, 6 bases at V and 4 bases at J, with 7 bases in the middle. CDR3 bases: TGTGCCAGCAGCCCCAGCGGAAACACCATATATTTT. Translated: CASSPSGNTIYF.

This clone was seen more than once but under ten times. V gene TRBV30 combines with J gene TRBJ1-2, with TRBD1 matching over 9 bases. Looked up from germline, CDR1 is GTSNPN and CDR2 is SVGIG (reference sequence). This CDR3 has 13 amino acids. After removal of 3 bases from V and 7 bases from J, the junction contained 6 bases not matched to a gene. The CDR3: CAWSGGTGSGYTF. CDR3 nucleotide sequence: TGTGCCTGGAGCGGAGGGACAGGGAGTGGCTACACCTTC.

The table lists this clone with a count of one. The V gene is TRBV7-8, the J gene TRBJ1-2; perhaps TRBD1 as D (5 bases). Germline V lookup: CDR1 SGHVS, CDR2 FQNEAQ. This CDR3 has 13 residues. V lost 2 bases to trimming and J lost 3 bases, with 7 bases between them. Written as DNA, the CDR3 is TGTGCCAGCAGCTTACTAGGGGACTATGGCTACACCTTC. Amino acid sequence: CASSLLGDYGYTF.